This T cell receptor (beta chain) derives from a study of cytomegalovirus exposure and HLA in healthy donors. Study-level findings and limits: In an earlier analysis, most TCR beta V segments were productive about 87% or about 30% of the time. In a later analysis, at a false discovery rate of 0.05, fewer than 20,000 TCR beta sequences were associated with HLA alleles. In a later analysis, common viral pathogens appeared linked to several of the most significant clusters. Other equally common chains were less clonally expanded than HLA-associated TCR beta chains, a later analysis showed.

A note on this clone: The antigen is not known.

The CDR3 length is 16 residues. Germline CDR1 and CDR2: SGHVS and FQNEAQ. Trimming took 10 bases from V and 5 from J; bases not matched to a gene: 14. PCR was performed using 60 Vbeta and 13 Jbeta primers. The assay was immunoSEQ multiplex PCR, and TCRdb's table has in-frame clones only and misses some. The sample shows about 52,000 clones, roughly 73% of them seen only once. The sequenced sample was PBMCs. V gene TRBV7-8 combines with J gene TRBJ1-1, with TRBD1 matching 12 bases. The TCR was taken from a man younger than 30 in good health and CMV-seronegative. This chain's CDR3 is CAIHQTGTGGATEAFF. CDR3 DNA sequence: TGTGCCATCCATCAGACCGGGACAGGGGGCGCGACTGAAGCTTTCTTT.